Presented here are 11 T cell receptor beta chains from one specimen sequenced in a study of shared clonotypes between healthy human individuals. Sequencing was performed with immunoSEQ multiplex PCR; in TCRdb, only in-frame clones are kept and a portion is missing. The sample records some 350,000 clones, around 74% being singletons. The specimen was memory CD4+ T cells sorted from blood. Subset noted: CD45RA-negative fraction. All receptors come from a man aged 30-40 years in good health.

V is TRBV19 and J is TRBJ2-2; 9 bases align to TRBD1. The CDR3 extends over 17 amino acids. V was pared by 3 bases and J by 5 bases, with 10 bases of the junction left unmatched. Germline V CDR1 and CDR2: LNHDA, SQIVND (reference sequence). CDR3 sequence reads: CASSILRWTGDTGELFF. The DNA of the CDR3 is TGTGCCAGTAGTATTCTCCGTTGGACAGGGGATACCGGGGAGCTGTTTTTT.

As regards this clone: Other DNA sequences in the sample encode the same CDR3. J is TRBJ2-7 and V is TRBV5-4; TRBD2 matches at 11 bases. The CDR3 is 14 residues long. Looked up from germline, CDR1 is SGHNT and CDR2 is YYREEE (reference sequence). Germline trimming cut 4 bases from V and 3 bases from J; bases unmatched to any gene: 3. This chain's CDR3 is CASSRTSGSYEQYF. CDR3 nucleotide sequence: TGTGCCAGCAGCCGAACTAGCGGGAGCTACGAGCAGTACTTC.

The chain carries TRBV7-9 and TRBJ2-5; 7 bases align to TRBD1. This CDR3 is 16 amino acids long. Germline V lookup: CDR1 SEHNR, CDR2 FQNEAQ (reference sequence). V trimming: 2 bases; J trimming: 3 bases; junction bases outside the gene matches: 9. The CDR3 DNA reads TGTGCCAGCAGCTTATGGTCGGCAGGGGGAGAAGAGACCCAGTACTTC. It is translated as CASSLWSAGGEETQYF.

The chain recombines TRBV7-2 with TRBJ2-1; 8 nucleotides agree with TRBD1. Germline CDR1 is SGHTA and CDR2 is FQGNSA. J lost 1 base, V lost 3 bases, and 8 bases had no gene match. CDR3 length: 17 amino acids. CDR3 loop: CASSFPGQDISYNEQFF. In DNA, the CDR3 is TGTGCCAGCAGCTTCCCGGGACAGGATATTTCCTACAATGAGCAGTTCTTC.

The V gene is TRBV5-5, the J gene TRBJ2-7; TRBD1 matches 7 bases. Germline-derived CDR1 and CDR2 are SGHKS and YYEKEE (reference sequence). The CDR3 contains 15 residues. V dropped 3 bases and J dropped 3; count of bases not matched to a gene: 9. CDR3: CASSSTGALIYEQYF. As DNA, the CDR3 is TGTGCCAGCAGCTCCACAGGGGCCCTTATCTACGAGCAGTACTTC.

The chain is built from TRBV6-1 and TRBJ1-3; D gene uncertain. This CDR3 spans 12 amino acids. V was clipped by 2 bases and J by 3 bases, with 2 bases between them. CDR1 MNHNS and CDR2 SASEGT come from the germline V gene. This CDR3 is CASSESGNTIYF. The CDR3 nucleotides read TGTGCCAGCAGTGAAAGTGGAAACACCATATATTTT.

V and J are TRBV29-1 and TRBJ1-3; D is ambiguous. Germline V gene lookup returns CDR1 SQVTM and CDR2 ANQGSEA. The length of the CDR3 is 13 residues. Trimming took 7 bases from V and 0 from J, leaving 10 bases between them. The DNA of the CDR3 is TGCAGCGCCAGGATTCTCTCTGGAAACACCATATATTTT. Protein product: CSARILSGNTIYF.

The rearrangement uses TRBV29-1 and TRBJ2-4; 8 nucleotides align to TRBD1. With V trimmed by 6 bases and J by 1 base, 11 bases remained unmatched. CDR1 and CDR2 (germline): SQVTM, ANQGSEA. There are 16 residues in the CDR3. In DNA, the CDR3 is TGCAGCGTCTCCGGACAGGGTGAAGGGGCCAAAAACATTCAGTACTTC. Encoded protein: CSVSGQGEGAKNIQYF.

The chain employs TRBV6-5 and TRBJ2-1; the D is unclear. The CDR3 has 15 residues. Germline V gives CDR1 MNHEY, CDR2 SVGAGI. V lost 5 bases, J lost 0 bases, and 11 bases lay in between. CDR3 nucleotides: TGTGCCAGCAGTCCTCCCCCGAGCTCCTACAATGAGCAGTTCTTC. Protein sequence: CASSPPPSSYNEQFF.

This chain uses TRBV5-4 with TRBJ2-1; D ambiguous. The CDR3 has 14 residues. Germline CDR1 and CDR2: SGHNT and YYREEE (reference sequence). V lost 5 bases and J lost 1, with 10 bases in between. The CDR3 here is CASSGQNSYNEQFF. The CDR3 bases are TGTGCCAGCAGTGGGCAGAATTCCTACAATGAGCAGTTCTTC.

The CDR3 here is CASSLTGMNTEAFF. CDR3 DNA sequence: TGTGCCAGCAGCCTAACAGGGATGAACACTGAAGCTTTCTTT. The gene calls are TRBV11-1 and TRBJ1-1, with D possibly being TRBD1 (6 bases). The germline gives CDR1 SGHAT, CDR2 FQDESV (reference sequence). V was cut by 5 bases and J by 0 bases, with 10 bases left in between. The CDR3 has 14 residues.